The entry that follows covers one T cell receptor (beta chain) sequence. The data were taken from a study of blood T cells in healthy people across ages. Alongside a J-beta primer mix, a sample-barcoded 5' primer served in a second PCR lasting roughly 6 to 11 cycles. A tag from a template-switch adaptor with 12 random nucleotides marked each cDNA molecule. MiXCR, applied by TCRdb to the 5' RACE reads, yields one record per CDR3 protein. Of 600,000 to 1,000,000 distinct CDR3 sequences detected, about 62% appear once; the ten largest clones hold over 20%. Isolation per sample recovered at least 6.5 million PBMCs. Per individual sample, total RNA of at least 5.5 micrograms was extracted. The CDR3 loop spans 14 amino acids. The ends lost 9 bases at V and 2 bases at J; junction bases unmatched: 7. Germline V CDR1 and CDR2: ENHRY, SYGVKD.

This TCR was sampled from a man aged 30-40 years in good health. The chain combines TRBV10-3 with TRBJ2-3, with TRBD1 matching over 8 bases. Sequenced sample: blood. The CDR3 bases are TGTGCCATTTCCGGACAGGGATTCACAGATACGCAGTATTTT. As protein: CAISGQGFTDTQYF.